This T cell receptor (beta chain) was sequenced during a study of cytomegalovirus exposure and HLA in healthy donors. Study-wide context: Early release data held about 92 million unique TCRs from HLA-typed donors.

The primer mix had 60 Vbeta and 13 Jbeta primers. Using immunoSEQ multiplex PCR, the repertoire was profiled, and TCRdb retains in-frame clones only, with some absent. The sample's table shows more than 110,000 clones. This TCR came from a man in his forties or fifties in good health and CMV-seronegative. Sequencing used PBMCs.

The CDR3 spells CASRQGVYEQYF. The DNA of the CDR3 is TGTGCCAGCAGACAGGGAGTCTACGAGCAGTACTTC. The chain joins TRBV28 to TRBJ2-7; maybe TRBD1 (6 bases). CDR1 and CDR2 (germline): MDHEN, SYDVKM. Trimming left V 6 bases short and J 3 bases short, with 9 bases between. The CDR3 covers 12 residues.